These 28 T cell receptor beta chains were all obtained from the same sample, sequenced in a study of blood T cell repertoires in COVID-19. Assay: immunoSEQ multiplex PCR; the TCRdb copy retains only in-frame clones and omits some. In the table there are approximately 180,000 clones, roughly 82% of which are singletons. Sample: PBMCs or T cells enriched from blood (not recorded which). The source is a woman in her sixties with acute COVID-19.

V gene TRBV7-2 combines with J gene TRBJ2-5; 8 bases match TRBD2. This CDR3 contains 17 residues. V gave up 2 bases and J gave up 5 bases; unmatched junction bases: 13. The germline V gene encodes CDR1 SGHTA and CDR2 FQGNSA. CDR3 sequence reads: CASSLYHGRADSETQYF. For the CDR3, the DNA is TGTGCCAGCAGCTTATACCACGGGAGGGCCGATTCTGAGACCCAGTACTTC.

The chain recombines TRBV7-8 with TRBJ2-7; 7 bases line up with TRBD1. Losses at the gene ends were 5 bases for V and 3 bases for J; bases not matched to a gene: 16. The CDR3 contains 17 residues. In germline, CDR1 is SGHVS, CDR2 FQNEAQ. CDR3 in DNA: TGTGCCAGCAGCCCCCGTACCACCGGGACAGCGGTCTACGAGCAGTACGTC. Translating gives CASSPRTTGTAVYEQYV.

A note on this clone: The sample contains more than one DNA sequence encoding this CDR3. The rearrangement joins TRBV5-1 to TRBJ2-3; D is possibly TRBD2 (6 bases). Deletions cut 0 bases from V and 0 bases from J, with 11 bases between. The CDR3 sequence is 16 residues long. Per germline, CDR1 SGHRS and CDR2 YFSETQ. The CDR3 loop reads CASSLGGTSSTDTQYF. The CDR3 region has the DNA TGCGCCAGCAGCTTGGGCGGGACCTCTAGCACAGATACGCAGTATTTT.

V gene TRBV7-9 combines with J gene TRBJ1-3; no reliable D call. V gave up 0 bases and J gave up 6 bases, with 6 bases separating them. CDR1 and CDR2 (germline): SEHNR, FQNEAQ (reference sequence). The CDR3 contains 13 residues. CDR3 loop: CASSLATENTIYF. CDR3 nucleotides: TGTGCCAGCAGCTTAGCGACTGAAAACACCATATATTTT.

This clone was observed a few times. The rearrangement uses TRBV2 and TRBJ2-3; 8 positions agree with TRBD2. The CDR3 has 15 residues. CDR1 and CDR2 (germline): SNHLY, FYNNEI. J gave up 4 bases and V 0 bases, and 3 bases lay outside the gene matches. The CDR3 loop reads CASSEAGRGADTQYF. CDR3 nucleotide sequence: TGTGCCAGCAGTGAAGCTGGGCGGGGGGCAGATACGCAGTATTTT.

The chain couples TRBV5-4 to TRBJ2-6; D ambiguous. The V and J ends lost 0 bases and 6 bases respectively, with 10 bases between them. Germline-derived CDR1 and CDR2 are SGHNT and YYREEE (reference sequence). This CDR3 comprises 15 residues. The CDR3 loop is CASSLADLMANVLTF. CDR3 in DNA: TGTGCCAGCAGCTTGGCCGATCTAATGGCCAACGTCCTGACTTTC. The complete variable domain, with remaining parts taken from reference TRBV5-4 and TRBJ2-6, reads ETGVTQSPTHLIKTRGQQVTLRCSSQSGHNTVSWYQQALGQGPQFIFQYYREEENGRGNFPPRFSGLQFPNYSSELNVNALELDDSALYLCASSLADLMANVLTFGAGSRLTVL.

This clone appeared once. The chain couples TRBV28 to TRBJ2-7; D not resolved. Germline CDR1 and CDR2: MDHEN and SYDVKM. V was clipped by 10 bases and J by 3 bases, with 16 bases between them. CDR3 length: 13 residues. Here the CDR3 DNA reads TGTGCCACCAAAGGAGCTTTTTTCTACGAGCAGTACGTC. Translating gives CATKGAFFYEQYV.

The genes are TRBV2 and TRBJ1-6; D is unclear. Trimming shortened V by 1 base and J by 0 bases, and 10 bases separated the two germline ends. The length of the CDR3 is 17 residues. In germline, CDR1 is SNHLY, CDR2 FYNNEI. CDR3 nucleotides: TGTGCCAGCAGTGAAGGTGAAGGGAGCTCCTATAATTCACCCCTCCACTTT. Protein: CASSEGEGSSYNSPLHF.

The V gene is TRBV19, the J gene TRBJ2-5, with D unresolved. V gave up 3 bases and J gave up 2 bases, with 7 bases separating them. This CDR3 comprises 13 residues. CDR1 LNHDA and CDR2 SQIVND come from the germline V gene (reference sequence). The CDR3 nucleotides are TGTGCCAGTAGTATTTGGCAGCAAGAGACCCAGTACTTC. Its protein is CASSIWQQETQYF. The full variable domain, rest sourced from reference TRBV19 and TRBJ2-5, is DGGITQSPKYLFRKEGQNVTLSCEQNLNHDAMYWYRQDPGQGLRLIYYSQIVNDFQKGDIAEGYSVSREKKESFPLTVTSAQKNPTAFYLCASSIWQQETQYFGPGTRLLVL.

This rearrangement joins TRBV12-5 to TRBJ2-2; tentative D call: TRBD2 (6 bases). The V end lost 0 bases, the J end lost 5 bases, and 13 bases lay between the germline ends. Germline CDR1 reads LGHNT; CDR2 reads FRNRAP. This CDR3 has 16 residues. The CDR3 bases are TGTGCTAGTGGTTTGGTCGCGGGAAGTCGAACCGGGGAGCTGTTTTTT. Amino acids: CASGLVAGSRTGELFF.

The chain carries TRBV6-6 and TRBJ2-7; 7 bases fit TRBD1. This CDR3 is built from 18 residues. The J segment lost 1 base and the V segment lost 5 bases, leaving 17 bases of the junction unmatched. CDR1 and CDR2 from the germline V gene are MNHNY and SVGAGI (reference sequence). CDR3 sequence (DNA): TGTGCCAGCAGTCACAGGGGTTCCTCCCTGGAGTGGTCCTACGAGCAGTACTTC. Its protein product is CASSHRGSSLEWSYEQYF.

V and J are TRBV6-2 or TRBV6-3 and TRBJ1-2, with D uncertain. The CDR3 extends over 17 amino acids. V shed 2 bases and J shed 1 base, with 17 bases lying between them. Germline lookup yields CDR1 MNHEY and CDR2 SVGEGT. CDR3 in amino acids: CASSYPQDRLINYGYTF. DNA for the CDR3: TGTGCCAGCAGTTACCCCCAGGATCGCCTAATTAACTATGGCTACACCTTC.

The CDR3 loop is CASSPPMGGAPLHF. Written as DNA, the CDR3 is TGTGCCAGCTCACCTCCGATGGGGGGGGCACCCCTCCACTTT. The rearrangement links TRBV18 to TRBJ1-6; D may be TRBD1 (5 bases). Deletions cut 3 bases from V and 11 bases from J, with 14 bases between. The germline V gene encodes CDR1 KGHSH and CDR2 LQKENI. This CDR3 is built from 14 residues.

The J gene is TRBJ1-2, the V gene TRBV27; TRBD1 matches 10 bases. This CDR3 has 15 amino acids. V lost 6 bases, J lost 4 bases, and 8 bases stayed unmatched. Germline-derived CDR1 and CDR2 are MNHEY and SMNVEV (reference sequence). This CDR3 is CASSRSGQGPYGYTF. The CDR3 region has the DNA TGTGCCAGCAGCCGATCGGGACAGGGGCCCTATGGCTACACCTTC.

This chain connects TRBV11-2 to TRBJ1-2; tentatively, D is TRBD1 (6 bases). The CDR3 extends over 15 amino acids. With 7 bases removed from V and 3 bases from J, the gap between germline ends came to 18 bases. Germline CDR1 is SGHAT and CDR2 is FQNNGV. The CDR3 protein is CASTSIGGGYYGYTF. DNA for the CDR3: TGTGCCAGCACCTCCATTGGGGGGGGCTACTATGGCTACACCTTC.

This chain joins TRBV21-1 and TRBJ2-7; TRBD1 is the table's D call and was not checked against the DNA. TRBV21-1 is an annotated pseudogene. The CDR3 is 14 residues long. CDR3 coding DNA: TGTGCCAGCCCAAAGGGACAGGGGTCTCACGAGCAGTACTTC. Its translation: CASPKGQGSHEQYF.

This clone showed up just a few times. J is TRBJ1-1 and V is TRBV9, with a tentative D call TRBD1 (6 bases). The V and J ends lost 1 base and 0 bases respectively, with 22 bases between them. Germline lookup yields CDR1 SGDLS and CDR2 YYNGEE. This CDR3 is built from 19 residues. CDR3 nucleotides: TGTGCCAGCAGCGTAATCCCCTTTGGACAGTGGGGGATGAACACTGAAGCTTTCTTT. Amino acids: CASSVIPFGQWGMNTEAFF.

The chain combines TRBV3-1 (or the pseudogene TRBV3-2) with TRBJ2-1; tentative D call: TRBD2 (5 bases). Trimming took 5 bases from V and 4 from J, leaving 21 bases between them. Germline lookup yields CDR1 LGHDT and CDR2 YNNKEL (reference sequence). The CDR3 is made up of 17 amino acids. CDR3 residues: CASSYRGLTSAYNEQFF. CDR3 nucleotides: TGTGCCAGCAGCTACCGAGGACTCACTTCCGCTTACAATGAGCAGTTCTTC.

This rearrangement joins TRBV3-1 (or the pseudogene TRBV3-2) to TRBJ2-1; 11 bases fit TRBD2. The J segment lost 7 bases and the V segment lost 1 base, leaving 12 bases of the junction unmatched. CDR3 size: 18 residues. From germline, CDR1 is LGHDT and CDR2 YNNKEL (reference sequence). The chain's CDR3 is CASSQARRASGGLNEQFF. In DNA form, the CDR3 reads TGTGCCAGCAGCCAAGCCCGAAGGGCTAGCGGGGGGTTGAATGAGCAGTTCTTC.

This sequence joins TRBV7-2 and TRBJ1-1; possibly TRBD1 for D (5 bases). V gave up 2 bases and J gave up 1 base, with 8 bases separating them. The CDR3 spans 14 residues. Germline loops: CDR1 SGHTA, CDR2 FQGNSA. CDR3 DNA: TGTGCCAGCAGCTTACCCACAGGGAACACTGAAGCTTTCTTT. Protein: CASSLPTGNTEAFF.

This clone appeared many times. The chain joins TRBV19 to TRBJ2-2, with TRBD1 as a possible D gene (6 bases). CDR3 length equals 15 residues. Trimming took 9 bases from V and 3 from J, leaving 17 bases between them. Per germline, CDR1 LNHDA and CDR2 SQIVND (reference sequence). Written as DNA, the CDR3 is TGTGCCAGCCGAGAATGGGGGCGGTACACCGGGGAGCTGTTTTTT. It yields the protein CASREWGRYTGELFF.

The rearrangement uses TRBV27 and TRBJ1-6, with D possibly being TRBD1 (6 bases). Trimming left V 6 bases short and J 7 bases short, with 25 bases between. Germline loops: CDR1 MNHEY, CDR2 SMNVEV (reference sequence). The CDR3 totals 18 residues. The CDR3 bases are TGTGCCAGCAGCTATTTTCGAGGGACAACTTGGACCAATTCACCCCTCCACTTT. Translating gives CASSYFRGTTWTNSPLHF.

V gene TRBV19 combines with J gene TRBJ2-1; 8 bases agree with TRBD2. J gave up 7 bases and V 8 bases, and 10 bases lay outside the gene matches. This CDR3 region has 14 residues. CDR1 LNHDA and CDR2 SQIVND come from the germline V gene (reference sequence). CDR3 sequence reads: CASRYAGGINEQFF. CDR3 DNA: TGTGCCAGTCGGTATGCGGGAGGTATAAATGAGCAGTTCTTC.

The genes are TRBV2 and TRBJ1-3; D might be TRBD1 (6 bases). Looked up from germline, CDR1 is SNHLY and CDR2 is FYNNEI. V shed 4 bases and J shed 7 bases, with 14 bases lying between them. The CDR3 covers 14 residues. CDR3 loop: CASSAQQGGNTIYF. CDR3 in DNA: TGTGCCAGCAGTGCCCAACAGGGCGGGAACACCATATATTTT.

The gene calls are TRBV28 and TRBJ1-6; maybe TRBD1 (6 bases). Trimming removed 6 bases from V and 10 bases from J, with 10 bases in between. This CDR3 spans 12 amino acids. The germline CDR1 and CDR2 sequences are MDHEN and SYDVKM. The CDR3 loop is CASRYQGSPLHF. CDR3 DNA sequence: TGTGCCAGCAGATACCAGGGGTCACCCCTCCACTTT.

The chain is built from TRBV5-1 and TRBJ2-1; 9 positions agree with TRBD2. Trimming at V came to 3 bases and at J to 3 bases, leaving 10 bases not matched to a gene. The germline CDR1 and CDR2 sequences are SGHRS and YFSETQ. The CDR3 is 17 amino acids. The CDR3 region is CASSSFRSGSGYNEQFF. CDR3 nucleotide sequence: TGCGCCAGCAGCTCCTTTCGTAGCGGGAGCGGCTACAATGAGCAGTTCTTC.

This clone appeared once. The chain has TRBV5-1 and TRBJ2-7, with a possible D match to TRBD1 (6 bases). V lost 4 bases and J 4 bases, leaving 18 bases between the germline ends. This CDR3 has 15 amino acids. Per the germline V gene, CDR1 is SGHRS and CDR2 is YFSETQ. Here the CDR3 DNA reads TGCGCCAGCAGCATTTCCCATACAGGGATTTACGAGCAGTACTTC. Protein sequence: CASSISHTGIYEQYF. Drawing the rest from reference TRBV5-1 and TRBJ2-7, the complete variable domain is KAGVTQTPRYLIKTRGQQVTLSCSPISGHRSVSWYQQTPGQGLQFLFEYFSETQRNKGNFPGRFSGRQFSNSRSEMNVSTLELGDSALYLCASSISHTGIYEQYFGPGTRLTVT.

The chain links TRBV7-9 to TRBJ1-2; TRBD1 agrees at 9 bases. The CDR3 covers 14 residues. The germline V gene has CDR1 SEHNR and CDR2 FQNEAQ (reference sequence). V was clipped by 4 bases and J by 8 bases; unmatched bases: 8. CDR3 loop: CASSSSGQGLGYTF. The CDR3 nucleotides read TGTGCCAGCAGCTCGTCGGGACAGGGATTGGGCTACACCTTC. Together with reference TRBV7-9 and TRBJ1-2, the CDR3 gives the full variable domain: DTGVSQNPRHKITKRGQNVTFRCDPISEHNRLYWYRQTLGQGPEFLTYFQNEAQLEKSRLLSDRFSAERPKGSFSTLEIQRTEQGDSAMYLCASSSSGQGLGYTFGSGTRLTVV.